This T cell receptor beta chain was recovered during a study of T cell changes during pregnancy in multiple sclerosis. The repertoire was sequenced with immunoSEQ multiplex PCR; TCRdb's copy has only in-frame clones and lacks some. The sample holds approximately 40,000 clones, 89% seen once. This clonotype was obtained from a female donor with multiple sclerosis, enrolled in a pregnancy study. The sequences come from CD4+ T cells from peripheral blood mononuclear cells, collected in the first trimester of pregnancy.

The CDR3 nucleotides read TGCGCCAGCAGCTTGGGGGGCGGCAGGGGGCACACTGAAGCTTTCTTT. It is translated as CASSLGGGRGHTEAFF. The chain couples TRBV5-1 to TRBJ1-1, with TRBD1 matching 8 bases. Trimming at V came to 0 bases and at J to 3 bases, leaving 7 bases not matched to a gene. There are 16 residues in the CDR3. Germline CDR1 is SGHRS and CDR2 is YFSETQ.